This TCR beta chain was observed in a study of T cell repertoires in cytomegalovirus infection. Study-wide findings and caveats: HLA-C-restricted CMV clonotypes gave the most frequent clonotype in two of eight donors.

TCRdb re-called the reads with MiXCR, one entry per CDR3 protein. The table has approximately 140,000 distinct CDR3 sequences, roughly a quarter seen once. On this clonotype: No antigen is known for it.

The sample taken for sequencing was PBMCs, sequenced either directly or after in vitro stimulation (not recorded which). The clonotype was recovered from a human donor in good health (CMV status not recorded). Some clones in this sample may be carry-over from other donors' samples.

Here the CDR3 reads CASSLVRGGPYNEQFF. DNA of the CDR3: TGTGCCAGCAGCTTAGTGCGGGGCGGACCCTACAATGAGCAGTTCTTC. This rearrangement joins TRBV7-2 to TRBJ2-1; TRBD2 is a possible D gene (6 bases). Trimming shortened V by 1 base and J by 2 bases, and 12 bases separated the two germline ends. Looked up from germline, CDR1 is SGHTA and CDR2 is FQGNSA. The CDR3 extends over 16 amino acids.